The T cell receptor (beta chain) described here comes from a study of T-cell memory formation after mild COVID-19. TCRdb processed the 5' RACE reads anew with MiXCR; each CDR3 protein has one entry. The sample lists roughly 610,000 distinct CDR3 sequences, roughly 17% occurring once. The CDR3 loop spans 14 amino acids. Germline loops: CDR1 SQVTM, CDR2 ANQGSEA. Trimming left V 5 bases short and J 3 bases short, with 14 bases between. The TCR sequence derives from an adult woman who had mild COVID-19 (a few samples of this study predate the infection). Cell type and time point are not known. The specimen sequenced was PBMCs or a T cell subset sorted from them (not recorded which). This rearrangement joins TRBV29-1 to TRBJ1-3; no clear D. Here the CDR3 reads CSVRRASGGNTIYF. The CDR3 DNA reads TGCAGCGTTCGCCGCGCCTCGGGTGGAAACACCATATATTTT.